Listed here is a single T cell receptor beta chain. Antigen: not known. Reverse transcription of extracted RNA yielded cDNA, which provided the sequencing template. The assay was immunoSEQ multiplex PCR, and TCRdb's table has in-frame clones only and misses some. The sample comprises fewer than 150,000 clones, around 60% of which are singletons, and 4.5% rests with the top ten. The V end lost 0 bases, the J end lost 3 bases, and 10 bases lay between the germline ends. Germline V lookup: CDR1 SGHRS, CDR2 YFSETQ. The CDR3 extends over 15 amino acids. These data belong to a study of CD8+ T cells in alopecia areata. General study points: Normal skin's resident alphabeta T cells are also sequenced in scalp samples. Shared TCR sequences were less clear between patients than in mice, possibly partly from HLA diversity.

Alopecia areata patients gave lesional scalp punch biopsies and peripheral blood samples. The specimen was CD4+ T cells sorted from blood, collected at week 0. The clonotype comes from a human donor with alopecia areata. V usage is TRBV5-1 and J usage is TRBJ2-1; no clear D gene. CDR3 region: CASSLEGPLYNEQFF. The DNA for the CDR3 is TGCGCCAGCAGCTTGGAAGGGCCCCTCTACAATGAGCAGTTCTTC.